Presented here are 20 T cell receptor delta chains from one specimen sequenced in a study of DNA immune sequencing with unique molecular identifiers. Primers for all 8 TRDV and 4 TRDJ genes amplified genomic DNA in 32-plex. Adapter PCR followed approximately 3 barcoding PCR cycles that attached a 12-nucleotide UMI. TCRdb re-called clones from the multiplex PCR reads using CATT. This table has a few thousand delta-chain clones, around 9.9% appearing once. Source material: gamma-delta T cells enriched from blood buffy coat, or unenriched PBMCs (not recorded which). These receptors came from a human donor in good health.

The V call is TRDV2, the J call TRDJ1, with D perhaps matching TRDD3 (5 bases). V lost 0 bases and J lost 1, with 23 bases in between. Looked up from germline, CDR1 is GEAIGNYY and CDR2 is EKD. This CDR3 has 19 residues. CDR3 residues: CACDTVSNTVGSRTDKLIF. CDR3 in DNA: TGTGCCTGTGACACCGTTAGTAACACAGTGGGGAGCCGCACCGATAAACTCATCTTT.

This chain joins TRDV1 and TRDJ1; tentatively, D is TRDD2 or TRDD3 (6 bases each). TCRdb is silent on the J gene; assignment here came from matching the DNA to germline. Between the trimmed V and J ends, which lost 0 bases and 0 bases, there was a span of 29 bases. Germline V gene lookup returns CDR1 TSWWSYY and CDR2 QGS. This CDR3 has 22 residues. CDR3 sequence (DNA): TGTGCTCTTGGGGAACTGTCCTACCGCTGGGGTGAGGTGATGACTTACACCGATAAACTCATCTTT. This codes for CALGELSYRWGEVMTYTDKLIF.

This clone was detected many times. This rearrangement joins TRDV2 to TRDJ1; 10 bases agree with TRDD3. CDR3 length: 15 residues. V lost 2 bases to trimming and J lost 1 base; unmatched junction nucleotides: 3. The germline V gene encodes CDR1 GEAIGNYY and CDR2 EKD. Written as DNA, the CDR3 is TGTGCCTGTGACATTGGGGGATACCCCACCGATAAACTCATCTTT. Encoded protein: CACDIGGYPTDKLIF.

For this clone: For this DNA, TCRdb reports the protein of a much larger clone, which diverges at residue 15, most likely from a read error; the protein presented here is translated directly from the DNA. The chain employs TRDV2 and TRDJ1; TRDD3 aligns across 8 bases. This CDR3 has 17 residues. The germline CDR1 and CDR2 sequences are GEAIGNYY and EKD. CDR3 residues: CACDAVGDGPYTDKHIF. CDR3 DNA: TGTGCCTGTGACGCGGTGGGGGATGGCCCGTACACCGATAAACACATCTTT.

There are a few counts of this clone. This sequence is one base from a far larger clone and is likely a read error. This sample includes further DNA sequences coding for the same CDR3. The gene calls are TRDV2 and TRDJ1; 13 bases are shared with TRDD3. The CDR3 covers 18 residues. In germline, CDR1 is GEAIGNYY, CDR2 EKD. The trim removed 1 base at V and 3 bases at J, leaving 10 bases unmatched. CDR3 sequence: CACDTLSTGGYGADKLIF. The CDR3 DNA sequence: TGTGCCTGTGACACTCTAAGTACTGGGGGATACGGTGCCGATAAACTCATCTTT.

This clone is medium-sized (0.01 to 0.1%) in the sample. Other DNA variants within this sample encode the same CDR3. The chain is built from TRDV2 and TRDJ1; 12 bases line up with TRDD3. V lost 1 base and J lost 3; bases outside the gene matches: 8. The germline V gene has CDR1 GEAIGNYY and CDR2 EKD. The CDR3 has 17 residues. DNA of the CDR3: TGTGCCTGTGACACTATTCTGGGGGATACGAGCGCCGATAAACTCATCTTT. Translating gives CACDTILGDTSADKLIF.

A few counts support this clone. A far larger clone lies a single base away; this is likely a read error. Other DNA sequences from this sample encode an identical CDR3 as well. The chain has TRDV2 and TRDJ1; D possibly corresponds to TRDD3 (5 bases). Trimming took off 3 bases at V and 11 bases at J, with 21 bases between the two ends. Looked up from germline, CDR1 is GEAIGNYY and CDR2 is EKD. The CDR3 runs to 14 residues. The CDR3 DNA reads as TGTGCCTGTGACCGCCTGCGCGGGTCCGGGGAGCTCATCTTT. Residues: CACDRLRGSGELIF.

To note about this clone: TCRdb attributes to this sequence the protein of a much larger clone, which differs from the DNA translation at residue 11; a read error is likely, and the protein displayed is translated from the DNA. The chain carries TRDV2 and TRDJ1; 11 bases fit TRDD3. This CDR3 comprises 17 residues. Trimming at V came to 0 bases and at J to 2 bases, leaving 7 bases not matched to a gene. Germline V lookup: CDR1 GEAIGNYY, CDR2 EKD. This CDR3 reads CACDTVGGYAWTDKLIF. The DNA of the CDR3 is TGTGCCTGTGACACCGTTGGGGGATACGCTTGGACCGATAAACTCATCTTT.

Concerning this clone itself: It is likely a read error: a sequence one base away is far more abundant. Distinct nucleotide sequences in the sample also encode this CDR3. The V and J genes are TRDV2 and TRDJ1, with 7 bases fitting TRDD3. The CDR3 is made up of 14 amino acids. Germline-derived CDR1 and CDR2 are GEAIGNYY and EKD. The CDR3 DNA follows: TGTGCCTGTGACCGAATGGGGGACACCGATAAGCTCATCTTT. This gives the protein CACDRMGDTDKLIF.

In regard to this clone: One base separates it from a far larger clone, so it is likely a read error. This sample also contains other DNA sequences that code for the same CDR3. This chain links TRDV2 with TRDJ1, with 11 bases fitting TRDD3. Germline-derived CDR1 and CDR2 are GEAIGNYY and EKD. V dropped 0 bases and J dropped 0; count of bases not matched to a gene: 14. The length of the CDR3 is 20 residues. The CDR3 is CACDTVATGGYGGYTDKLIF. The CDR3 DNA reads TGTGCCTGTGACACCGTCGCTACTGGGGGATATGGAGGGTACACCGATAAACTCATCTTT.

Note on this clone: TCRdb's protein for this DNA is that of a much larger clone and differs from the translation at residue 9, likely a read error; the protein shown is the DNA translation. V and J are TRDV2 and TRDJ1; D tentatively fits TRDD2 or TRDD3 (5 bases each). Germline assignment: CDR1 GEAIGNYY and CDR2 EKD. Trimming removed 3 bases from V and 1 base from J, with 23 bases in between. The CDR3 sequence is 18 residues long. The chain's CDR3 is CACDAISTVGFLTDKLIF. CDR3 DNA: TGTGCCTGTGACGCTATTAGTACTGTGGGATTCCTCACCGATAAACTCATCTTT.

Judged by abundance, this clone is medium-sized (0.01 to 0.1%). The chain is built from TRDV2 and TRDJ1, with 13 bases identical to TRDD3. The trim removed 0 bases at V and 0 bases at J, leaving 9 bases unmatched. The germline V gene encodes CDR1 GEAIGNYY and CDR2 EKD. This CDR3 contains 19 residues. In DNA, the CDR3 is TGTGCCTGTGACACCCTACTGGGGGATACGGAGATTAACACCGATAAACTCATCTTT. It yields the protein CACDTLLGDTEINTDKLIF.

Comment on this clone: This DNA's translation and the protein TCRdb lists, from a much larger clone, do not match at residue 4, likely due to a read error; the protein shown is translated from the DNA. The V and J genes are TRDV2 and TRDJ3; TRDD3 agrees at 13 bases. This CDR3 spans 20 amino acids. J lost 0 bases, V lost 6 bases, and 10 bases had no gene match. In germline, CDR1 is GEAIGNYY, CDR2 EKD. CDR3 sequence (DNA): TGTGCCTGTAACAAAGTACTGGGGGATACGCGCTCCTGGGACACCCGACAGATGTTTTTC. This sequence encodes CACNKVLGDTRSWDTRQMFF.

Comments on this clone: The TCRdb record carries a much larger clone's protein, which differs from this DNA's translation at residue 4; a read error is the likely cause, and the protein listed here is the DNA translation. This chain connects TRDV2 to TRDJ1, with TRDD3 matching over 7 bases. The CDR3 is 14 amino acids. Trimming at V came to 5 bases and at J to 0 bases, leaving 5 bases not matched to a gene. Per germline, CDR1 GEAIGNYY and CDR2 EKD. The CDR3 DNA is TGTGCCTGTGGCCCGTGGGGGAACACCGATAAACTCATCTTT. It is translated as CACGPWGNTDKLIF.

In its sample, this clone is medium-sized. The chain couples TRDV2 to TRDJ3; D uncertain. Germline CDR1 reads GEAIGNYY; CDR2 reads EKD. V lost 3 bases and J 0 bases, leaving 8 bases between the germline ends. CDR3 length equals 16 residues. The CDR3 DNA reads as TGTGCCTGTGACGAAACCAGCTCCTGGGACACCCGACAGATGTTTTTC. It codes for CACDETSSWDTRQMFF.

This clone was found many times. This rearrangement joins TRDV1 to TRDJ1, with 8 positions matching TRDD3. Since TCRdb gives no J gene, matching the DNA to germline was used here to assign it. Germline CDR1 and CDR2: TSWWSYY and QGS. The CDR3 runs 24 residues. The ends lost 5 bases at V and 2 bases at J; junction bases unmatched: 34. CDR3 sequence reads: CALGTGIPKPSSLGDAFFTDKLIF. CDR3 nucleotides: TGTGCTCTTGGGACTGGGATCCCCAAGCCTAGTTCTTTGGGGGATGCGTTTTTTACCGATAAACTCATCTTT.

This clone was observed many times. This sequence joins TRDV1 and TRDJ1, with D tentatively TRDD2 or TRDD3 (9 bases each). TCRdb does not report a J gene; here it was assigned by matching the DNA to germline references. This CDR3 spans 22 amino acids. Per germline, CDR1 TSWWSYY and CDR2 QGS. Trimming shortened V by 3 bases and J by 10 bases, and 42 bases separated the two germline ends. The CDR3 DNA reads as TGTGCTCTTGGGGACCACCCTTCCTTCCTACGATCACCTGGGGGATGGCCCACGGGACTCATCTTT. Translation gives CALGDHPSFLRSPGGWPTGLIF.

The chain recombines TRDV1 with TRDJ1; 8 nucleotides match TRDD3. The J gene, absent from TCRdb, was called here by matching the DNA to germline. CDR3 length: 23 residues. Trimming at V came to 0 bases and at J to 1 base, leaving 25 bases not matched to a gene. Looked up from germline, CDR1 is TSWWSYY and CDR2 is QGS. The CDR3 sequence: CALGELGSPKFLLGGYCTDKLIF. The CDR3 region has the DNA TGTGCTCTTGGGGAACTAGGCAGTCCGAAGTTTTTACTGGGGGGATATTGCACCGATAAACTCATCTTT.

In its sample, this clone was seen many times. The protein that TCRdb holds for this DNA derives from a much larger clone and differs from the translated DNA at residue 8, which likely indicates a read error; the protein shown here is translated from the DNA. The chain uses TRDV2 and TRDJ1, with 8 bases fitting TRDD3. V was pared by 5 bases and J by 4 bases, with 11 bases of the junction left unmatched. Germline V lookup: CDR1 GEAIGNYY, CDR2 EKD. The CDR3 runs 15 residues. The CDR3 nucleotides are TGTGCCTGTGCCCAACTGGGGGTTAGGGACGATAAACTCATCTTT. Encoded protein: CACAQLGVRDDKLIF.

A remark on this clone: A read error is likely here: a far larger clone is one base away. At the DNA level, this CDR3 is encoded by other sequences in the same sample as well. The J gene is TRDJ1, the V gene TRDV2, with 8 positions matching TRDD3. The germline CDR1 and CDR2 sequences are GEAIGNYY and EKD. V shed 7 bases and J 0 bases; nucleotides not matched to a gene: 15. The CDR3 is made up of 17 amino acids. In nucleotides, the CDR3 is TGTGCCTGCGACCACGTACTGGGGGTTAAGTACACCGATAAACTCATCTTT. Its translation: CACDHVLGVKYTDKLIF.